This T cell receptor (beta chain) was obtained from a study of T cells after yellow fever vaccination. A single record per CDR3 protein comes from TCRdb applying MiXCR to the 5' RACE reads. The repertoire holds more than 75,000 distinct CDR3 sequences, with more than 7.5% as singletons. Germline V gene data show CDR1 as MGHRA and CDR2 as YSYEKL. The CDR3 contains 15 residues. The V end was cut by 4 bases, the J end by 4 bases, with 16 bases between. This clonotype has more than one count but fewer than ten. The chain is built from TRBV4-1 and TRBJ1-2; no firm D call. The sequence derives from a man in his late teens or twenties who received the YFV17D yellow fever vaccine. Sequencing used CD8+ T cells not binding an NS4B(214-222) dextramer, sorted from PBMCs, obtained less than 18 days after the first yellow fever vaccination. CDR3 sequence reads: CASSPETLSAYGYTF. The CDR3 DNA reads as TGCGCCAGCAGCCCCGAGACACTTTCCGCCTATGGCTACACCTTC.